A single TCR beta chain is shown here with its context. Its target is unknown. The data originate from a study of graft-versus-host responses after intestinal transplantation. Study overall: The recipients all started with anti-thymocyte globulin induction and then took tacrolimus and steroids for three to four years. Points from the study as a whole: GvH clones occurred in recipient marrow; some first appeared in ileum or blood. Declining HvG levels early post-transplant were linked to peak circulating GvH clone levels. High graft-versus-host to host-versus-graft clonal ratios were found in allografts of patients who had graft-donor T cell macrochimerism.

Sequenced by immunoSEQ multiplex PCR; TCRdb stores in-frame clones only, minus some. The sample holds 86,000 or so clones; around 90% are singletons and the top ten take approximately 6%. The starting material was unstimulated CD8+ T cells sorted from spleen or lymph node cells, obtained before intestinal transplant. This TCR was recovered from a human donor who received an intestinal transplant.

CDR3 nucleotides: TGTGCCAGCAGCTCGGGACAGGGGGCAGATACGCAGTATTTT. It yields the protein CASSSGQGADTQYF. This chain connects TRBV7-6 to TRBJ2-3; TRBD1 matches 11 bases. With V trimmed by 4 bases and J by 4 bases, 1 base remained unmatched. The CDR3 is 14 residues long. Germline CDR1 reads SGHVS; CDR2 reads FNYEAQ.